This T cell receptor beta chain came from a study of blood T cells in healthy people across ages. Comments on this clonotype: The antigen is undetermined.

Study-wide points: Both higher diversity and more naive CD4+ cells marked long-lived donors when set against aged donors. With naive T cell percentage, TCR beta diversity showed a strong correlation.

Next came a second PCR, run for roughly 6 to 11 cycles, which used a sample-barcoded 5' primer along with a J-beta primer mix. Each cDNA molecule was tagged by a template-switch adaptor that had 12 random nucleotides. TCRdb passed the 5' RACE reads through MiXCR, listing each CDR3 protein once. The sample yields about 840,000 distinct CDR3 sequences, under 35% seen once. This sample also appeared in a second study, on T cells of mothers and their children. That source notes: A few mothers and their six children, all healthy Caucasians, donated.

The sequence was obtained from a woman aged 40-49 years in good health. Material: blood.

In DNA, the CDR3 is TGCGCCAGCTGCCAAAGGGGGTACAGCAACTATGGCTACACCTTC. Translating it yields CASCQRGYSNYGYTF. The chain combines TRBV5-1 with TRBJ1-2; tentatively, D is TRBD1 (6 bases). The CDR3 consists of 15 residues. Germline V gene data show CDR1 as SGHRS and CDR2 as YFSETQ. V was shortened by 7 bases and J by 2 bases, with 18 bases between the two germline ends. Full variable domain (outside the CDR3, taken from reference TRBV5-1 and TRBJ1-2): KAGVTQTPRYLIKTRGQQVTLSCSPISGHRSVSWYQQTPGQGLQFLFEYFSETQRNKGNFPGRFSGRQFSNSRSEMNVSTLELGDSALYLCASCQRGYSNYGYTFGSGTRLTVV.